Shown below are 2 T cell receptor beta chains from a single sample sequenced in a study of tumor and adjacent non-tumor tissue in lung cancer. TCRbeta libraries were built with three rounds of nested PCR, modified from ARM-PCR. A single record per CDR3 protein comes from TCRdb applying MiXCR to the multiplex PCR reads. The data contain over 130,000 distinct CDR3 sequences, around two thirds of them singletons. The template was RNA from unsorted bulk tissue. The sequencing sample was made of lung tumor tissue. The receptors were sampled from a man aged 55 to 70 with small cell lung cancer.

On this clonotype itself: At one end the junction does not follow the germline gene, possibly because of a read error. The genes are TRBV11-2 and TRBJ2-1; D might be TRBD1 (8 bases). Germline loops: CDR1 SGHAT, CDR2 FQNNGV. The CDR3 spans 12 residues. The CDR3: CANRGGEDEQLF. The CDR3 nucleotides read TGTGCCAACAGGGGGGGCGAGGATGAGCAGCTCTTC. Supplemented by reference TRBV11-2 and TRBJ2-1, the full variable domain reads EAGVAQSPRYKIIEKRQSVAFWCNPISGHATLYWYQQILGQGPKLLIQFQNNGVVDDSQLPKDRFSAERLKGVDSTLKIQPAKLEDSAVYLCANRGGEDEQLFGPGTRLTVL.

A note on this clonotype: One junction end disagrees with the germline gene, perhaps due to a read error. V usage is TRBV20-1 and J usage is TRBJ2-3; 7 bases agree with TRBD2. This CDR3 is 14 amino acids long. Germline CDR1 and CDR2: DFQATT and SNEGSKA (reference sequence). In nucleotides, the CDR3 is TGTAGTGCTCCAAAGTGGGAGGGCCGGGATACGCAATATTTT. It translates to CSAPKWEGRDTQYF.